This T cell receptor (beta chain) is drawn from a study of blood T cell repertoires in COVID-19. About the research overall: Acute-phase and convalescent COVID-19 samples originated in the United States, Italy and Spain. Sources were T cells, B-cell-depleted T cells, or PBMCs; the material itself was cDNA or gDNA.

CDR1 is SGHRS, CDR2 YFSETQ, per germline. Unmatched junction bases numbered 10, after V lost 4 bases and J lost 5 bases. There are 15 residues in the CDR3. In the source study's methods: Amplification from reference gene primers served as the basis for estimated nucleated cell counts. Repertoires were generated with immunoSEQ multiplex PCR, while TCRdb's copy carries only in-frame clones and drops some. V, J and clone size are taken as reported in that table, and D and trimming were inferred from the DNA itself. The top ten hold less than 4% of the sample, which has a few hundred thousand clones, roughly four fifths seen once.

The chain has TRBV5-1 and TRBJ2-3, with 7 bases that match TRBD2. The specimen sequenced was peripheral blood. The sequence came from a woman younger than 30 with acute or convalescent COVID-19. The CDR3 sequence is CASSHGTTQRDTQYF. For the CDR3, the DNA is TGCGCCAGCAGCCACGGGACTACCCAACGAGATACGCAGTATTTT.